This passage covers 15 T cell receptor beta chains from one sample sequenced in a study of CD4 T cells in relation to SARS-CoV-2 and coronaviruses. Method: immunoSEQ multiplex PCR; TCRdb's copy keeps in-frame clones and lacks some. Altogether about 36,000 clones are present, about three quarters being singletons, with the ten largest covering 2.8%. These receptors are not linked to any known antigen. Sequencing was done on a sample of memory CD4+ T cells from PBMCs, cultured in vitro. These receptor sequences come from an adult with COVID-19.

The V and J genes are TRBV13 and TRBJ2-1; 11 positions match TRBD2. Germline values: CDR1 PRHDT, CDR2 FYEKMQ (reference sequence). The CDR3 is 18 residues long. The V gene end was trimmed by 2 bases and the J gene end by 0 bases; junction bases not matched to a gene: 6. In nucleotides, the CDR3 is TGTGCCAGCAGCTTACAACTAGCGGGAGCAACCTCCTACAATGAGCAGTTCTTC. Its protein is CASSLQLAGATSYNEQFF.

V is TRBV3-1 (or the pseudogene TRBV3-2) and J is TRBJ2-7; a weak D match, TRBD1 (5 bases). Germline V lookup: CDR1 LGHDT, CDR2 YNNKEL (reference sequence). This CDR3 comprises 16 residues. V lost 4 bases and J 2 bases, leaving 18 bases between the germline ends. The CDR3 region has the DNA TGTGCCAGCAGCCCACTTGTCAGACAGACTCCCTACGAGCAGTACTTC. It is translated as CASSPLVRQTPYEQYF.

The V call is TRBV28, the J call TRBJ2-7; the match to TRBD2 covers 7 bases. The CDR3 is made up of 13 amino acids. Germline CDR1 and CDR2: MDHEN and SYDVKM. V gave up 5 bases and J gave up 2 bases; unmatched junction bases: 3. The CDR3 coding sequence is TGTGCCAGCAGTCTGGCGGGAGCCTACGAGCAGTACTTC. This codes for CASSLAGAYEQYF. The full variable domain, completed using reference TRBV28 and TRBJ2-7, is DVKVTQSSRYLVKRTGEKVFLECVQDMDHENMFWYRQDPGLGLRLIYFSYDVKMKEKGDIPEGYSVSREKKERFSLILESASTNQTSMYLCASSLAGAYEQYFGPGTRLTVT.

This clone was seen only a few times. V is TRBV29-1 and J is TRBJ2-1; 8 bases agree with TRBD2. J was trimmed by 15 bases and V by 4 bases; bases with no gene match: 11. The CDR3 is 12 amino acids. Germline-derived CDR1 and CDR2 are SQVTM and ANQGSEA. CDR3 amino acids: CSVGTEREPRFF. The CDR3 coding sequence is TGCAGCGTTGGGACCGAGCGGGAGCCCCGGTTCTTC.

J is TRBJ2-3 and V is TRBV28, with TRBD2 matching 12 bases. In germline, CDR1 is MDHEN, CDR2 SYDVKM. V shed 4 bases and J 2 bases; nucleotides not matched to a gene: 16. CDR3 length: 20 residues. The CDR3 sequence is CASSSWTSGISHLYTDTQYF. The CDR3 bases are TGTGCCAGCAGTTCGTGGACTAGCGGGATCTCCCACTTATACACAGATACGCAGTATTTT.

This clone was recorded only once. The V and J genes are TRBV18 and TRBJ2-5; 7 bases are a match to TRBD2. Germline-derived CDR1 and CDR2 are KGHSH and LQKENI. V shed 6 bases, J shed 1 base, and the junction held 2 bases outside the gene matches. The CDR3 is made up of 13 amino acids. The CDR3 DNA is TGTGCCAGCTCGGGGACTATCCAAGAGACCCAGTACTTC. Translated, it gives CASSGTIQETQYF. Supplemented by reference TRBV18 and TRBJ2-5, the full variable domain reads NAGVMQNPRHLVRRRGQEARLRCSPMKGHSHVYWYRQLPEEGLKFMVYLQKENIIDESGMPKERFSAEFPKEGPSILRIQQVVRGDSAAYFCASSGTIQETQYFGPGTRLLVL.

In its sample, this clone was seen a few times. The chain uses TRBV21-1 and TRBJ1-1; TRBD1 is the table's D call and was not checked against the DNA. TRBV21-1 counts as a pseudogene. The CDR3 is 13 amino acids. CDR3 in amino acids: CASSKEDITEAFF. In DNA, the CDR3 is TGTGCCAGCAGCAAAGAAGACATCACTGAAGCTTTCTTT.

The CDR3 reads CASSLYVGLAENSYEQYF. CDR3 nucleotides: TGTGCCAGCAGCTTGTACGTAGGACTAGCGGAGAACTCCTACGAGCAGTACTTC. The J gene is TRBJ2-7, the V gene TRBV7-9, with 10 positions matching TRBD2. Trimming at V came to 3 bases and at J to 0 bases, leaving 11 bases not matched to a gene. This CDR3 has 18 amino acids. Germline V gene sequence: CDR1 SEHNR, CDR2 FQNEAQ (reference sequence).

V usage is TRBV3-1 (or the pseudogene TRBV3-2) and J usage is TRBJ1-2; the D is unclear. The CDR3 is 14 residues long. Germline CDR1 LGHDT, CDR2 YNNKEL (reference sequence). V lost 1 base, J lost 1 base, and 7 bases lay in between. CDR3 sequence (DNA): TGTGCCAGCAGCCAAGGACGGGATAACTATGGCTACACCTTC. It codes for CASSQGRDNYGYTF.

The table lists this clone with a count of one. This chain links TRBV27 with TRBJ2-5, with 10 bases that match TRBD2. The CDR3 loop spans 14 amino acids. V trimming: 6 bases; J trimming: 5 bases; junction bases outside the gene matches: 6. Germline V gene lookup returns CDR1 MNHEY and CDR2 SMNVEV (reference sequence). The CDR3 DNA reads as TGTGCCAGCAGGCTTAGCGGGAGGAAGGAGACCCAGTACTTC. This encodes CASRLSGRKETQYF.

V usage is TRBV24-1 and J usage is TRBJ2-7; D might be TRBD1 (5 bases). Germline V gene data show CDR1 as KGHDR and CDR2 as SFDVKD. V lost 5 bases, J lost 4 bases, and 11 bases lay in between. This CDR3 is built from 13 residues. CDR3 DNA sequence: TGTGCCACCAGTGCTCCTGACAGTTACGAGCAGTACTTC. Translation: CATSAPDSYEQYF.

This clone came up once. The chain carries TRBV30 and TRBJ1-4; weak D call: TRBD1 (6 bases). Germline V CDR1 and CDR2: GTSNPN, SVGIG (reference sequence). Trimming took 3 bases from V and 7 from J, leaving 15 bases between them. CDR3 length: 14 amino acids. CDR3 amino acids: CAWSTGRESEKLFF. CDR3 DNA: TGTGCCTGGAGCACAGGGCGAGAGAGTGAAAAACTGTTTTTT.

The chain has TRBV4-1 and TRBJ1-2; maybe TRBD1 (5 bases). V lost 4 bases, J lost 6 bases, and 21 bases lay in between. Germline values: CDR1 MGHRA, CDR2 YSYEKL. CDR3 length: 16 amino acids. The CDR3 DNA sequence: TGCGCCAGCAGCCTTCCTCCAGGGACGGGGGAAAATGGCTACACCTTC. It translates to CASSLPPGTGENGYTF.

This chain joins TRBV5-3 and TRBJ2-1; TRBD2 matches at 9 bases. TRBV5-3 falls under the ORF class, with uncertain function. The CDR3 is 15 residues long. J gave up 4 bases and V 0 bases, and 2 bases lay outside the gene matches. The CDR3 nucleotides are TGTGCCAGAAGCTTGGAGGGACTAGCTTACAATGAGCAGTTCTTC. Its protein product is CARSLEGLAYNEQFF.

In DNA, the CDR3 is TGCGCCAGCAGAGATACTAGCGGGAGGGAGACCCAGTACTTC. Residues: CASRDTSGRETQYF. This chain joins TRBV10-2 and TRBJ2-5; 12 nucleotides agree with TRBD2. CDR1 is WSHSY and CDR2 is SAAADI in the germline V gene. The length of the CDR3 is 14 residues. V lost 6 bases and J lost 5; bases outside the gene matches: 4.